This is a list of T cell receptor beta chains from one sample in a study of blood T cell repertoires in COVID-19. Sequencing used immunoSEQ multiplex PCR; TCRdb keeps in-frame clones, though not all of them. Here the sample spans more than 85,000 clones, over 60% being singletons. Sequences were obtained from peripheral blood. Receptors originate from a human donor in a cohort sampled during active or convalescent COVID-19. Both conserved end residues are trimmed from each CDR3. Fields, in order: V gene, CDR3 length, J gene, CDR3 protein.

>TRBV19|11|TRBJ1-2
ASSINKDYGYT
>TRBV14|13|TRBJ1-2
ASSQGITGGYGYT
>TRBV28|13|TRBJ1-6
ASRQERLYNSPLH
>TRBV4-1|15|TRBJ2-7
ASSHDKLGGVSYEQY
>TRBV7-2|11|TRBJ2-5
ASSRRSQETQY
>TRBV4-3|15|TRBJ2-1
ASSQASANLLYNEQF
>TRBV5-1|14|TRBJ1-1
ASSPRFAGQHTEAF
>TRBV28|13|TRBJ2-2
ASSTPGTGAGELF
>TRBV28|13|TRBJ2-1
ASSLKTSGMNEQF
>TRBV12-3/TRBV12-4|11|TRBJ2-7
ASSLLDRPRQY